This T cell receptor (beta chain) was sequenced for a study of cytomegalovirus exposure and HLA in healthy donors. Points from the study as a whole: Upon later analysis, TCR association rates were observed to vary by HLA locus, being highest for DRB1 and lowest for HLA-C. Associated with HLA alleles at 0.05 false discovery rate in a later analysis were about 17,000 TCR beta sequences.

Germline CDR1 reads GTSNPN; CDR2 reads SVGIG (reference sequence). CDR3 length equals 13 residues. Deletions cut 2 bases from V and 5 bases from J, with 10 bases between. Turning to this clone: The antigen remains unidentified.

In the PCR, 60 Vbeta and 13 Jbeta primers were used. In the study's own analysis: Around 9.9 million shared chains were among the approximately 87 million unique TCR beta chains that a later analysis counted. Some clones are missing from TCRdb's copy, which holds only in-frame ones; the method was immunoSEQ multiplex PCR. The D gene and trimming were derived from the DNA, and the V and J assignments and clone size from that table. The sample consists of 200,000 to 250,000 clones, 82% of them appearing once. The receptor comes from a woman between 35 and 50 years old in good health and CMV-seropositive. The sequencing sample was made of PBMCs. The chain recombines TRBV30 with TRBJ1-5; D is perhaps TRBD1 (6 bases). CDR3 sequence reads: CAWSIRGYQPQHF. The CDR3 nucleotides are TGTGCCTGGAGTATCAGGGGATATCAGCCCCAGCATTTT. The variable domain in full, with the rest retrieved from reference TRBV30 and TRBJ1-5, is SQTIHQWPATLVQPVGSPLSLECTVEGTSNPNLYWYRQAAGRGLQLLFYSVGIGQISSEVPQNLSASRPQDRQFILSSKKLLLSDSGFYLCAWSIRGYQPQHFGDGTRLSIL.